This T cell receptor (beta chain) was recorded in a study of blood T cell repertoires in COVID-19. Sequencing used immunoSEQ multiplex PCR; TCRdb keeps in-frame clones, though not all of them. The table has roughly 64,000 clones, approximately 90% seen once. Deletions cut 7 bases from V and 2 bases from J, with 12 bases between. Per the germline V gene, CDR1 is SQVTM and CDR2 is ANQGSEA. The CDR3 extends over 13 amino acids. The sequencing sample was made of peripheral blood. The rearrangement joins TRBV29-1 to TRBJ1-3; D might be TRBD1 (5 bases). The receptor was isolated from a man between 50 and 59 years old with active COVID-19. DNA of the CDR3: TGCAGCGCCAGGGCGGGGGCTGGAAACACCATATATTTT. Protein: CSARAGAGNTIYF.